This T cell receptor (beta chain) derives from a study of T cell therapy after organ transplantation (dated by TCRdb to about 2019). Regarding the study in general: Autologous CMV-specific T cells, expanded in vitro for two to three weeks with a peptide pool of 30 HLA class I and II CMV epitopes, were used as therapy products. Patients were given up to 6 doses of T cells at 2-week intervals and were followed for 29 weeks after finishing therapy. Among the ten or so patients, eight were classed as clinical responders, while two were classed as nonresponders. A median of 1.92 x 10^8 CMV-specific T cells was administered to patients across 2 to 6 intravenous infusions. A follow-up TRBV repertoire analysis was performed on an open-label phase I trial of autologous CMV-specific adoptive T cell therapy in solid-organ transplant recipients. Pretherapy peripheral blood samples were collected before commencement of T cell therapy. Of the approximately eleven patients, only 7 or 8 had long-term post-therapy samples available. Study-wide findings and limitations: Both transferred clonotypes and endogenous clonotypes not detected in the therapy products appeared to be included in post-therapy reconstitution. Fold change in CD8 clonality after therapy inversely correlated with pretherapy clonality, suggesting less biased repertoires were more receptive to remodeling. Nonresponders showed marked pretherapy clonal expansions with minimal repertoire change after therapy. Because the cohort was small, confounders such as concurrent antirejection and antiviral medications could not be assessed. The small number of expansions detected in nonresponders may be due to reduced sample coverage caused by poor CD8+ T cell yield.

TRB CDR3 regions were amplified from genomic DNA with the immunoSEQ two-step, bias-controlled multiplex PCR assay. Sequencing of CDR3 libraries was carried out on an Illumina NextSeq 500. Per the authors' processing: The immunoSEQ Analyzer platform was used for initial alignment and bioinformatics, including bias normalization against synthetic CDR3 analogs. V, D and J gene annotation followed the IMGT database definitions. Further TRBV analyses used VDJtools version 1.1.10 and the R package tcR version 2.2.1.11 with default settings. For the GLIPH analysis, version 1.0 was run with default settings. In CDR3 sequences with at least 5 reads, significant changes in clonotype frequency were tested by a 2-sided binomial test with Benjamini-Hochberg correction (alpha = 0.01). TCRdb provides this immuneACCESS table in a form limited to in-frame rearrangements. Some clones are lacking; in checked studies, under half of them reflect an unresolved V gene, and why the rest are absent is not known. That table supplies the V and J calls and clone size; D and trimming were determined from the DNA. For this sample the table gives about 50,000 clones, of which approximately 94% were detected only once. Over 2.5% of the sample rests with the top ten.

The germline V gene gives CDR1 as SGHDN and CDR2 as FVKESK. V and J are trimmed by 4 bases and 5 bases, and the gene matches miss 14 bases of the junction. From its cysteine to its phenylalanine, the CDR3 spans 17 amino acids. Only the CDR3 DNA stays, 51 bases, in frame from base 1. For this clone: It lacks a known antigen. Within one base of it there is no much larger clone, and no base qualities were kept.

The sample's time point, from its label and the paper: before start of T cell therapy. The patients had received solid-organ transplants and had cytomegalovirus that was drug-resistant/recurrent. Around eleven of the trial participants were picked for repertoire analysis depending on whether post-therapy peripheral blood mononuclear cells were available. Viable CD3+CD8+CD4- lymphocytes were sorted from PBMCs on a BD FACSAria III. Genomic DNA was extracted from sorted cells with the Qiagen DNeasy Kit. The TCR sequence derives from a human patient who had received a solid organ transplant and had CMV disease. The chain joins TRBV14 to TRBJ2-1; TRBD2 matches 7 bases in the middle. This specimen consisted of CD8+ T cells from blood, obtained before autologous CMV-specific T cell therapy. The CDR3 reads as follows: CASSPHGGEGINNEQFF. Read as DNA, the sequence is TGTGCCAGCAGCCCCCATGGGGGGGAAGGAATTAACAATGAGCAGTTCTTC.